The source of this TCR beta chain is a study of shared clonotypes between healthy human individuals. TCRdb's table, derived via immunoSEQ multiplex PCR, lists solely in-frame clones and lacks some. This table holds 2 million to 2.5 million clones, more than 80% found once. In germline, CDR1 is LGHNT, CDR2 FRNRAP. The CDR3 covers 15 residues. Trimming stripped 7 bases from V and 5 bases from J, with 20 bases between. The sequence was obtained from a man younger than 30 in good health. Some clones in this sample may be carry-over from other donors' samples. J is TRBJ1-1 and V is TRBV12-5; the D gene is possibly TRBD1 (5 bases). The sample comprised naive CD4+ T cells from PBMCs. Stated subset: CD45RA+ positively selected. The CDR3: CASVYGAGPGTEAFF. The CDR3 bases are TGTGCTAGTGTATACGGGGCAGGTCCGGGGACTGAAGCTTTCTTT.